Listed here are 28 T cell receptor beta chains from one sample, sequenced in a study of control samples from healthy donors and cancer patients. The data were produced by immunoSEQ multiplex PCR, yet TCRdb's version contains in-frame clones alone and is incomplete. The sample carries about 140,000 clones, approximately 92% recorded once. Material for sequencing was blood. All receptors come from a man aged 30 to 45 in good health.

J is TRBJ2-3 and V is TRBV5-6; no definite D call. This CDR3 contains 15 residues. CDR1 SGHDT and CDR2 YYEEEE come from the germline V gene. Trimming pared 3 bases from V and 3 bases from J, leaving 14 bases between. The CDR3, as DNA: TGTGCCAGCAGCTCCCCGACTGGCTTAACAGATACGCAGTATTTT. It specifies CASSSPTGLTDTQYF.

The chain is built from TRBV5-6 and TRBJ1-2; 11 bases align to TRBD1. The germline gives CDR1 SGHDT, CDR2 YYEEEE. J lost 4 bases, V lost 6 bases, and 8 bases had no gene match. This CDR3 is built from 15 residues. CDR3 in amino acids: CASTLDRGQVYGYTF. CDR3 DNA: TGTGCCAGCACCCTGGACAGGGGGCAGGTCTATGGCTACACCTTC.

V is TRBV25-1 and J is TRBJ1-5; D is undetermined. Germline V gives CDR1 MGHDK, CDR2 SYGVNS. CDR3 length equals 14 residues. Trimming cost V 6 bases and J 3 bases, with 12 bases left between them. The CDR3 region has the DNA TGTGCCAGCAGCCTCGGGAGTTTCAATCAGCCCCAGCATTTT. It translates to CASSLGSFNQPQHF.

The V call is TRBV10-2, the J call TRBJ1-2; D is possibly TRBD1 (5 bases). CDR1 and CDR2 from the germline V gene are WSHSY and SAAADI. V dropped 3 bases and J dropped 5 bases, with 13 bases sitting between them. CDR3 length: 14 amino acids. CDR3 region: CASSDRGTHYGYTF. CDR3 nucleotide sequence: TGCGCCAGCAGTGACAGAGGGACCCATTATGGCTACACCTTC.

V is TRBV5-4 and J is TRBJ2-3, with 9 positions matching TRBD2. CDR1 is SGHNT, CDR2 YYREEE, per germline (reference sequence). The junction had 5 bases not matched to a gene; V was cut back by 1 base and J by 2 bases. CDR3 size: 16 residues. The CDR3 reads CASSLPKRGDTDTQYF. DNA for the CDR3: TGTGCCAGCAGCTTGCCCAAGCGGGGGGACACAGATACGCAGTATTTT.

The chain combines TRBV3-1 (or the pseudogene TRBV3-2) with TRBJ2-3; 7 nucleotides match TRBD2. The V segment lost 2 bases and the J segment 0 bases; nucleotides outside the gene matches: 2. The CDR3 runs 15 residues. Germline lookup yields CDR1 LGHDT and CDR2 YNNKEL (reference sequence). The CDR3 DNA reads TGTGCCAGCAGCCAACCGGGGGGTAGCACAGATACGCAGTATTTT. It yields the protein CASSQPGGSTDTQYF.

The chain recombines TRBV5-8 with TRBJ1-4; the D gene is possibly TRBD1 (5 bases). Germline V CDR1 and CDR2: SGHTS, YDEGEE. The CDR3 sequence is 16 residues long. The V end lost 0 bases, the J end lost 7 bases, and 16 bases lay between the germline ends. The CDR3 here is CASSLEPGPLAEKLFF. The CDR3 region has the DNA TGTGCCAGCAGCTTGGAACCGGGACCGCTTGCTGAAAAACTGTTTTTT.

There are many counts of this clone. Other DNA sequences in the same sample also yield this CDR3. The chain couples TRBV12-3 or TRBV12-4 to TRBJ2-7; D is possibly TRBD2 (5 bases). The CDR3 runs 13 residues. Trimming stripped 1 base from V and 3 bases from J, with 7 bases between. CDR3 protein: CASSLVGDYEQYF. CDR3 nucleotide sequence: TGTGCCAGCAGTTTAGTCGGGGACTACGAGCAGTACTTC.

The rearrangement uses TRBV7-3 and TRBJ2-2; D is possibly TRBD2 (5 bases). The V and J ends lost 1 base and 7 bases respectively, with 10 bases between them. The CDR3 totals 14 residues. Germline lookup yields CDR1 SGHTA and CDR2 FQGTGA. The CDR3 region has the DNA TGTGCCAGCAGCTTAAACGGGGTAGACGGGGAGCTGTTTTTT. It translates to CASSLNGVDGELFF. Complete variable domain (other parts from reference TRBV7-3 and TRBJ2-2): GAGVSQTPSNKVTEKGKYVELRCDPISGHTALYWYRQSLGQGPEFLIYFQGTGAADDSGLPNDRFFAVRPEGSVSTLKIQRTERGDSAVYLCASSLNGVDGELFFGEGSRLTVL.

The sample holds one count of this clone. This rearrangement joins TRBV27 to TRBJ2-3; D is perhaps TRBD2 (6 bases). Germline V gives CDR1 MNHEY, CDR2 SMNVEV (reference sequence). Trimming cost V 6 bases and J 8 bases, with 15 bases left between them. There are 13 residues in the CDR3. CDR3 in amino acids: CASRGTGSGTQYF. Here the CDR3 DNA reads TGTGCCAGCAGGGGGACTGGGAGTGGTACGCAGTATTTT.

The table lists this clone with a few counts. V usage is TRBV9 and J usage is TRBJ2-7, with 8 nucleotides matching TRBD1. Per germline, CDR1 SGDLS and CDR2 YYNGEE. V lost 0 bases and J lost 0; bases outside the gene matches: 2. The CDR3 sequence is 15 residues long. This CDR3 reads CASSVGDRSSYEQYF. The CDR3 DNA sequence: TGTGCCAGCAGCGTAGGGGACAGGAGCTCCTACGAGCAGTACTTC.

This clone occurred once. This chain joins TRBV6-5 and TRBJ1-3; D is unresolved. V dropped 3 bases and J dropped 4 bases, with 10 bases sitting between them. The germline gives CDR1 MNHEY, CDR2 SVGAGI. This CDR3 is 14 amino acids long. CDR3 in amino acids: CASSYGTFGNTIYF. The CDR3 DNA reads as TGTGCCAGCAGTTATGGAACGTTCGGAAACACCATATATTTT.

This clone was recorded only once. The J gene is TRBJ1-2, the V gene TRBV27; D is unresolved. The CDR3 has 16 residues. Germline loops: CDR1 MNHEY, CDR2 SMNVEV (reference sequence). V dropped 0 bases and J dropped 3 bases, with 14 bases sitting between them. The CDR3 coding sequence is TGTGCCAGCAGTTTATCGGCAGATCCCGGCTACTATGGCTACACCTTC. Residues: CASSLSADPGYYGYTF.

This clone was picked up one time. CDR3 in amino acids: CASGLFSQTDTQYF. CDR3 sequence (DNA): TGTGCTAGTGGTTTGTTTTCTCAAACAGATACGCAGTATTTT. This chain links TRBV12-5 with TRBJ2-3; D gene unclear. Trimming stripped 2 bases from V and 3 bases from J, with 9 bases between. The length of the CDR3 is 14 residues. Germline V gives CDR1 LGHNT, CDR2 FRNRAP.

DNA for the CDR3: TGTGCCAGCTCTTATTTACCGAGCTCCTACAATGAGCAGTTCTTC. This gives the protein CASSYLPSSYNEQFF. V usage is TRBV7-9 and J usage is TRBJ2-1; D is ambiguous. V lost 8 bases and J 0 bases, leaving 14 bases between the germline ends. The germline gives CDR1 SEHNR, CDR2 FQNEAQ (reference sequence). This CDR3 spans 15 amino acids.

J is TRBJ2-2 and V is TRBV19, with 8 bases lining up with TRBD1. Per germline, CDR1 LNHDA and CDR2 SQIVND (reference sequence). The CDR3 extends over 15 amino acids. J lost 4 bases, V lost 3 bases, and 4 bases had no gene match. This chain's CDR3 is CASSMDRAATGELFF. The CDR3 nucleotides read TGTGCCAGTAGTATGGACAGGGCGGCCACCGGGGAGCTGTTTTTT.

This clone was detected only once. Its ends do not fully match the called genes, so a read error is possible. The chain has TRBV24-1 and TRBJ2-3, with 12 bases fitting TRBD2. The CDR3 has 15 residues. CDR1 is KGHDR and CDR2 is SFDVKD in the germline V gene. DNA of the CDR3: TGTGCCACCAATGATTTAAGGACTAGCGGGGCCGGGCAGTATTTT. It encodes CATNDLRTSGAGQYF.

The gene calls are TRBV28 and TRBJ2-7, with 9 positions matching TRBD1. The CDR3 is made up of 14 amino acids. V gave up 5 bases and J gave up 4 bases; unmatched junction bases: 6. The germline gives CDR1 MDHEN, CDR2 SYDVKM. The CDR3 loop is CASSGAGQGYEQYF. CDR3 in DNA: TGTGCCAGCAGTGGGGCGGGACAGGGATACGAGCAGTACTTC.

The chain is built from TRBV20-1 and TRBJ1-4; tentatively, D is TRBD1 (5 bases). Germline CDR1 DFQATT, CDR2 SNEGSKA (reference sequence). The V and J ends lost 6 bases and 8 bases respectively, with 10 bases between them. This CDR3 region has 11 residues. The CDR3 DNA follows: TGCAGTGCCTACGGGGGGGAAAAACTGTTTTTT. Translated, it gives CSAYGGEKLFF.

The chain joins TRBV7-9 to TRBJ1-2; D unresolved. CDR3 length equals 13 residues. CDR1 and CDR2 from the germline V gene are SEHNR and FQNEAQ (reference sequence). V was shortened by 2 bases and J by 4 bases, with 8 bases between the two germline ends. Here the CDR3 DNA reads TGTGCCAGCAGCTTAACACAGTCCTATGGCTACACCTTC. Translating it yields CASSLTQSYGYTF.

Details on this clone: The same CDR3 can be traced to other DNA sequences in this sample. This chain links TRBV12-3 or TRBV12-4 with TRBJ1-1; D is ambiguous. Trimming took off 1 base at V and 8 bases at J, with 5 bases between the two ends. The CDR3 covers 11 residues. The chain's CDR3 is CASSLVGEAFF. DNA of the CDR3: TGTGCCAGCAGTTTAGTGGGGGAAGCTTTCTTT.

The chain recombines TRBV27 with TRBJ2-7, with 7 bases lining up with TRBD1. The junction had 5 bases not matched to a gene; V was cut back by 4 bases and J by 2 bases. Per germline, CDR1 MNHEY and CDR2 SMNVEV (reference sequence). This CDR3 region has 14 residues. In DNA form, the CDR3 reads TGTGCCAGCAGTTGGGGGACAGCTACCTACGAGCAGTACTTC. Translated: CASSWGTATYEQYF.

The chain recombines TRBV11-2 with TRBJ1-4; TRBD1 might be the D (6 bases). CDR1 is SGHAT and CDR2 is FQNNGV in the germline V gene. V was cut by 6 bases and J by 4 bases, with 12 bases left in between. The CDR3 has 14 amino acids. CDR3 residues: CASSYGTLNEKLFF. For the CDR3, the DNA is TGTGCCAGCAGTTACGGGACACTTAATGAAAAACTGTTTTTT.

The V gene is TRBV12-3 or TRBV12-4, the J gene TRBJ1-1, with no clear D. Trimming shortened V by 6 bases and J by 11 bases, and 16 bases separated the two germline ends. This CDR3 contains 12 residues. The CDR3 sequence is CASRSGRGGAFF. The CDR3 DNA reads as TGTGCCAGCAGATCAGGACGCGGCGGCGCTTTCTTT.

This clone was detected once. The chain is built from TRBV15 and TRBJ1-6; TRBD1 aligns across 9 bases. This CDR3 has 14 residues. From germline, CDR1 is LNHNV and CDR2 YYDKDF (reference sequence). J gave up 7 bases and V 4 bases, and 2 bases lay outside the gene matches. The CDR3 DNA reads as TGTGCCACCAGCACCGGACAGGGGAATTCACCCCTCCACTTT. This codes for CATSTGQGNSPLHF. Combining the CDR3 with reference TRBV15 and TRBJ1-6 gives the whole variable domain DAMVIQNPRYQVTQFGKPVTLSCSQTLNHNVMYWYQQKSSQAPKLLFHYYDKDFNNEADTPDNFQSRRPNTSFCFLDIRSPGLGDTAMYLCATSTGQGNSPLHFGNGTRLTVT.

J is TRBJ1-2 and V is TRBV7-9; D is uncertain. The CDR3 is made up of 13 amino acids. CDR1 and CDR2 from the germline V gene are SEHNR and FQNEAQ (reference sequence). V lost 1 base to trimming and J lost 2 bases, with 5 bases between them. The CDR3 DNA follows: TGTGCCAGCAGCTTAGGGCAGAACTATGGCTACACCTTC. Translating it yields CASSLGQNYGYTF.

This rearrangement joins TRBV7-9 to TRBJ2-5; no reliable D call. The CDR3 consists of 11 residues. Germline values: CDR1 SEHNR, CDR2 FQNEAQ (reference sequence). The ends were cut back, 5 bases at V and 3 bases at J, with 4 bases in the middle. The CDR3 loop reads CASSIKETQYF. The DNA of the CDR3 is TGTGCCAGCAGCATAAAAGAGACCCAGTACTTC.

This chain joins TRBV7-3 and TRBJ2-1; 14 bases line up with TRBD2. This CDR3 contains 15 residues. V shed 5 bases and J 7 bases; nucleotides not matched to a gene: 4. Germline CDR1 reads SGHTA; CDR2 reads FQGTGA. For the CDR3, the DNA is TGTGCCAGCAGCCCTGGACTAGCGGGGGGAAATGAGCAGTTCTTC. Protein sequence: CASSPGLAGGNEQFF.